This TCR beta chain comes out of a study of T cell changes during pregnancy in multiple sclerosis. Produced via immunoSEQ multiplex PCR; TCRdb's table is partial and in-frame only. The repertoire holds roughly 110,000 clones, with less than 95% as singletons. CDR1 and CDR2 from the germline V gene are SGHRS and YFSETQ. The CDR3 runs to 14 residues. The junction had 5 bases not matched to a gene; V was cut back by 3 bases and J by 6 bases. Sequenced here: peripheral blood, sampled after pregnancy. The V call is TRBV5-1, the J call TRBJ1-2; the match to TRBD1 covers 10 bases. This receptor was taken from a female donor with multiple sclerosis, enrolled in a pregnancy study. In DNA form, the CDR3 reads TGCGCCAGCAGCTCAAGACAGGGGGCGCATGGCTACACCTTC. This sequence encodes CASSSRQGAHGYTF.